Listed below are T cell receptor beta chains from one sample, sequenced in a study of blood T cell repertoires in COVID-19. This table comes from immunoSEQ multiplex PCR, and its TCRdb copy is limited to in-frame clones, with some not included. This table holds tens of thousands of clones, roughly four fifths found once. Material for sequencing was peripheral blood. All receptors come from a man in his 70s with active or convalescent COVID-19. Both conserved end residues are part of each CDR3. Each record gives: J gene, V gene, D gene, clone size, CDR3 DNA, CDR3 protein. D genes are given only for firm matches. Clone size is given for some rows only: seen once, a few or many times, or a class if the clone is expanded.

j_call: TRBJ2-7
v_call: TRBV9
d_call: NA
clone_size: few
cdr3_nt: TGTGCCAGCATCACTCGCAGGGGGGCCTACGAGCAGTACTTC
cdr3_aa: CASITRRGAYEQYF

j_call: TRBJ1-2
v_call: TRBV19
d_call: NA
clone_size: few
cdr3_nt: TGTGCCAGTACCCCCACAGGAGACAACTATGGCTACACCTTC
cdr3_aa: CASTPTGDNYGYTF

j_call: TRBJ2-7
v_call: TRBV28
d_call: NA
clone_size: NA
cdr3_nt: TGTGCCAGCAGTTTCGGCTACGAGCAGTACTTC
cdr3_aa: CASSFGYEQYF

j_call: TRBJ1-4
v_call: TRBV6-7
d_call: TRBD1
clone_size: NA
cdr3_nt: TGTGCCAGCAGTTACCCGCGGACAGGGGAAGAAAAACTGTTTTTT
cdr3_aa: CASSYPRTGEEKLFF

j_call: TRBJ2-3
v_call: TRBV10-3
d_call: TRBD2
clone_size: NA
cdr3_nt: TGTGCCATCAGTAGCGGGGGAGCGGATACGCAGTATTTT
cdr3_aa: CAISSGGADTQYF

j_call: TRBJ1-4
v_call: TRBV5-1
d_call: NA
clone_size: NA
cdr3_nt: TGCGCCAGCAGCCCCCAGGGAGGGGCGAATGAAAAACTGTTTTTT
cdr3_aa: CASSPQGGANEKLFF

j_call: TRBJ2-5
v_call: TRBV6-5
d_call: TRBD2
clone_size: NA
cdr3_nt: TGTGCCAGCAGGAGCGGGGGGCCCCACCAAGAGACCCAGTACTTC
cdr3_aa: CASRSGGPHQETQYF

j_call: TRBJ1-1
v_call: TRBV27
d_call: TRBD1
clone_size: NA
cdr3_nt: TGTGCCAGCAGTTGGACAGGGCGCACTGAAGCTTTCTTT
cdr3_aa: CASSWTGRTEAFF

j_call: TRBJ1-2
v_call: TRBV7-2
d_call: NA
clone_size: NA
cdr3_nt: TGTGCCAGCAGCTTAGTATCTAACTATGGCTACACCTTC
cdr3_aa: CASSLVSNYGYTF

j_call: TRBJ2-2
v_call: TRBV6-4
d_call: NA
clone_size: NA
cdr3_nt: TGTGCCAGCAGTGTAGAGGTGGCCACCGGGGAGCTGTTTTTT
cdr3_aa: CASSVEVATGELFF

j_call: TRBJ1-4
v_call: TRBV19
d_call: NA
clone_size: few
cdr3_nt: TGTGCCAGTAGTCTCTACACTGTATCGGGTGAAAAACTGTTTTTT
cdr3_aa: CASSLYTVSGEKLFF

j_call: TRBJ2-5
v_call: TRBV12-3/TRBV12-4
d_call: NA
clone_size: NA
cdr3_nt: TGTGCCAGCAGTGGACTAGAGACCCAGTACTTC
cdr3_aa: CASSGLETQYF

j_call: TRBJ1-4
v_call: TRBV4-2
d_call: NA
clone_size: NA
cdr3_nt: TGTGCCAGCAGCCAAGACAGGGGCAAAGGTGAAAAACTGTTTTTT
cdr3_aa: CASSQDRGKGEKLFF

j_call: TRBJ2-1
v_call: TRBV2
d_call: TRBD2
clone_size: NA
cdr3_nt: TGTGCCAGCAGGCCTTTCGGACTAGCCGATGAGCAGTTCTTC
cdr3_aa: CASRPFGLADEQFF

j_call: TRBJ1-5
v_call: TRBV29-1
d_call: TRBD1
clone_size: NA
cdr3_nt: TGCAGCGGGGGACAGGGGGGCAATCAGCCCCAGCATTTT
cdr3_aa: CSGGQGGNQPQHF

j_call: TRBJ1-1
v_call: TRBV3-1/TRBV3-2
d_call: TRBD1
clone_size: NA
cdr3_nt: TGTGCCAGCAGCCAAACAGGGGAGGTAGCTTTCTTT
cdr3_aa: CASSQTGEVAFF

j_call: TRBJ2-5
v_call: TRBV28
d_call: NA
clone_size: NA
cdr3_nt: TGTGCCAGCGGGCTAGCTGGGGCCCAGTACTTC
cdr3_aa: CASGLAGAQYF

j_call: TRBJ2-2
v_call: TRBV28
d_call: TRBD1
clone_size: NA
cdr3_nt: TGTGCCTGCGGACAGGGGGTGACCGGGGAGCTGTTTTTT
cdr3_aa: CACGQGVTGELFF

j_call: TRBJ1-1
v_call: TRBV11-2
d_call: TRBD1
clone_size: NA
cdr3_nt: TGTGCCAGCAACTTTGGGACAGGAGGGTTGACTGAAGCTTTCTTT
cdr3_aa: CASNFGTGGLTEAFF

j_call: TRBJ2-3
v_call: TRBV27
d_call: NA
clone_size: once
cdr3_nt: TGTGCCAGCAGTTTAGCTAGCGCCACAGATACGCAGTATTTT
cdr3_aa: CASSLASATDTQYF

j_call: TRBJ1-1
v_call: TRBV28
d_call: TRBD1
clone_size: NA
cdr3_nt: TGTGCCAGCAGCCCTGGACAGGGAAGAGGAACTGAAGCTTTCTTT
cdr3_aa: CASSPGQGRGTEAFF

j_call: TRBJ2-3
v_call: TRBV18
d_call: TRBD1
clone_size: NA
cdr3_nt: TGTGCCAGCTCACCGGTGACCGGGACAGGGATTACAGATACGCAGTATTTT
cdr3_aa: CASSPVTGTGITDTQYF

j_call: TRBJ2-7
v_call: TRBV11-2
d_call: TRBD1
clone_size: few
cdr3_nt: TGTGCCAGCAGCTCCCAGACAGGGATCTACGAGCAGTACTTC
cdr3_aa: CASSSQTGIYEQYF